The 25 T cell receptor beta chains below were found in one sample sequenced in a study of blood T cell repertoires in COVID-19. The table came from immunoSEQ multiplex PCR; TCRdb's copy has only in-frame clones and leaves some out. Among a few hundred thousand clones listed, approximately 82% were seen once. The sample was peripheral blood. Every receptor here comes from a man aged 30 to 45 who had recovered from COVID-19.

The gene calls are TRBV11-1 and TRBJ2-5; TRBD1 is a possible D gene (6 bases). The CDR3 is 16 residues long. V was trimmed by 3 bases and J by 5 bases, leaving 19 bases between them. Germline V gene data show CDR1 as SGHAT and CDR2 as FQDESV (reference sequence). The CDR3 loop is CASSLGASGYEETQYF. The CDR3 DNA follows: TGTGCCAGCAGCTTGGGGGCGAGCGGCTATGAGGAGACCCAGTACTTC.

J is TRBJ1-2 and V is TRBV5-1; tentatively, D is TRBD1 (5 bases). Germline CDR1 SGHRS, CDR2 YFSETQ. Trimming removed 3 bases at V and 6 bases at J, with 15 bases between. The CDR3 has 14 residues. CDR3 in DNA: TGCGCCAGCAGCTCGGGGGAGGCAAGCCATGGCTACACCTTC. This codes for CASSSGEASHGYTF.

This clone has more than one count but fewer than ten. The chain links TRBV7-3 to TRBJ2-3, with 11 bases that match TRBD2. Germline trimming cut 5 bases from V and 4 bases from J; bases unmatched to any gene: 2. CDR1 and CDR2 (germline): SGHTA, FQGTGA. This CDR3 contains 14 residues. In DNA, the CDR3 is TGTGCCAGCAGCCGTAGCGGGGGGGCAGATACGCAGTATTTT. This gives the protein CASSRSGGADTQYF. Drawing the rest from reference TRBV7-3 and TRBJ2-3, the complete variable domain is GAGVSQTPSNKVTEKGKYVELRCDPISGHTALYWYRQSLGQGPEFLIYFQGTGAADDSGLPNDRFFAVRPEGSVSTLKIQRTERGDSAVYLCASSRSGGADTQYFGPGTRLTVL.

The chain links TRBV15 to TRBJ1-5, with TRBD1 as a possible D gene (6 bases). The CDR3 consists of 16 residues. Trimming took off 1 base at V and 2 bases at J, with 12 bases between the two ends. Looked up from germline, CDR1 is LNHNV and CDR2 is YYDKDF (reference sequence). The CDR3 sequence: CATSRGQVLGNQPQHF. In DNA form, the CDR3 reads TGTGCCACCAGCAGAGGACAGGTCCTCGGCAATCAGCCCCAGCATTTT.

The chain recombines TRBV29-1 with TRBJ1-2; D gene uncertain. The germline V and J ends were trimmed by 0 bases and 3 bases, with 11 bases remaining between them. The CDR3 has 14 residues. Germline V gene sequence: CDR1 SQVTM, CDR2 ANQGSEA. Here the CDR3 reads CSVEDQGRDYGYTF. The CDR3 bases are TGCAGCGTTGAAGATCAAGGGAGGGACTATGGCTACACCTTC.

J is TRBJ1-5 and V is TRBV5-8; possible D gene TRBD1, 5 bases. With 1 base removed from V and 0 bases from J, the gap between germline ends came to 14 bases. The CDR3 runs 17 residues. Germline CDR1 and CDR2: SGHTS and YDEGEE. CDR3: CASSLSLWGYSNQPQHF. CDR3 nucleotide sequence: TGTGCCAGCAGCTTGTCGTTATGGGGCTATAGCAATCAGCCCCAGCATTTT.

V and J are TRBV5-1 and TRBJ1-3; tentative D call: TRBD1 (5 bases). Germline loops: CDR1 SGHRS, CDR2 YFSETQ. V was trimmed by 3 bases and J by 0 bases, leaving 13 bases between them. The CDR3 runs 16 residues. This CDR3 is CASSSPDSNSGNTIYF. The DNA of the CDR3 is TGCGCCAGCAGCTCGCCCGACAGCAACTCTGGAAACACCATATATTTT. The entire variable domain, with the rest obtained from reference TRBV5-1 and TRBJ1-3, is as follows: KAGVTQTPRYLIKTRGQQVTLSCSPISGHRSVSWYQQTPGQGLQFLFEYFSETQRNKGNFPGRFSGRQFSNSRSEMNVSTLELGDSALYLCASSSPDSNSGNTIYFGEGSWLTVV.

This chain uses TRBV3-1 (or the pseudogene TRBV3-2) with TRBJ1-1; TRBD1 matches 7 bases. Per germline, CDR1 LGHDT and CDR2 YNNKEL (reference sequence). V shed 5 bases, J shed 7 bases, and the junction held 4 bases outside the gene matches. The CDR3 has 12 amino acids. This chain's CDR3 is CASSSQGFEAFF. CDR3 DNA sequence: TGTGCCAGCAGCTCACAGGGGTTTGAAGCTTTCTTT.

V gene TRBV6-5 combines with J gene TRBJ2-3; D is possibly TRBD2 (6 bases). Germline V CDR1 and CDR2: MNHEY, SVGAGI. Trimming left V 7 bases short and J 4 bases short, with 15 bases between. This CDR3 spans 14 amino acids. In DNA, the CDR3 is TGTGCCAGCATGCGAGGAGGGTTCGCAGATACGCAGTATTTT. Translation: CASMRGGFADTQYF.

The J gene is TRBJ2-5, the V gene TRBV5-1; 9 bases fit TRBD2. The V segment lost 4 bases and the J segment 5 bases; nucleotides outside the gene matches: 6. The CDR3 has 14 amino acids. Germline CDR1 reads SGHRS; CDR2 reads YFSETQ. CDR3: CASSVGTSLETQYF. The CDR3, as DNA: TGCGCCAGCAGCGTGGGGACTAGCTTGGAGACCCAGTACTTC.

The chain uses TRBV19 and TRBJ1-2; TRBD1 is a possible D gene (5 bases). The CDR3 loop spans 14 amino acids. Germline-derived CDR1 and CDR2 are LNHDA and SQIVND (reference sequence). V lost 6 bases and J 4 bases, leaving 15 bases between the germline ends. Here the CDR3 DNA reads TGTGCCAGTAGCGGCATGCAGGGCTTCTATGGCTACACCTTC. This sequence encodes CASSGMQGFYGYTF. Using reference TRBV19 and TRBJ1-2 for the parts outside the CDR3, the full variable domain is DGGITQSPKYLFRKEGQNVTLSCEQNLNHDAMYWYRQDPGQGLRLIYYSQIVNDFQKGDIAEGYSVSREKKESFPLTVTSAQKNPTAFYLCASSGMQGFYGYTFGSGTRLTVV.

This clone was seen a single time. The chain links TRBV12-3 or TRBV12-4 to TRBJ2-7; possible D gene TRBD1, 6 bases. With 8 bases removed from V and 2 bases from J, the gap between germline ends came to 13 bases. The CDR3 runs to 13 residues. The CDR3 protein is CASGTPAAYEQYF. DNA of the CDR3: TGTGCCAGCGGGACACCGGCTGCCTACGAGCAGTACTTC.

This clone was counted only a few times. The chain joins TRBV27 to TRBJ1-1; maybe TRBD1 (5 bases). V was shortened by 2 bases and J by 5 bases, with 18 bases between the two germline ends. This CDR3 comprises 16 residues. CDR1 and CDR2 (germline): MNHEY, SMNVEV (reference sequence). The CDR3 loop is CASSLNPGETGTEAFF. CDR3 sequence (DNA): TGTGCCAGCAGTTTAAATCCGGGGGAGACTGGAACTGAAGCTTTCTTT.

The J gene is TRBJ2-3, the V gene TRBV4-2; 10 bases align to TRBD2. The length of the CDR3 is 16 residues. V was pared by 3 bases and J by 1 base, with 4 bases of the junction left unmatched. Germline-derived CDR1 and CDR2 are LGHNA and YNFKEQ. In DNA, the CDR3 is TGTGCCAGCAGCCAGCTCCTAGCGGGAGGCACAGATACGCAGTATTTT. Its translation is CASSQLLAGGTDTQYF.

The chain uses TRBV2 and TRBJ2-3; 7 bases line up with TRBD1. CDR1 and CDR2 (germline): SNHLY, FYNNEI. Trimming removed 6 bases from V and 4 bases from J; junction bases left unmatched: 7. The CDR3 covers 14 residues. The DNA for the CDR3 is TGTGCCAGCAGACGAGACAGGGCCCCAGATACGCAGTATTTT. Translated: CASRRDRAPDTQYF.

J is TRBJ2-2 and V is TRBV6-4; 7 bases are a match to TRBD2. V shed 8 bases, J shed 1 base, and the junction held 4 bases outside the gene matches. The CDR3 is 14 amino acids. CDR1 MRHNA and CDR2 SNTAGT come from the germline V gene. Here the CDR3 DNA reads TGTGCCAGCGGACGCGGGGGGAACACCGGGGAGCTGTTTTTT. It yields the protein CASGRGGNTGELFF.

The chain employs TRBV28 and TRBJ1-1; D not resolved. Trimming removed 7 bases from V and 0 bases from J, with 9 bases in between. The CDR3 length is 13 residues. From germline, CDR1 is MDHEN and CDR2 SYDVKM. In DNA form, the CDR3 reads TGTGCCAGCACGGGGTGGGTGAACACTGAAGCTTTCTTT. It translates to CASTGWVNTEAFF.

J is TRBJ2-5 and V is TRBV9, with TRBD2 matching over 14 bases. CDR1 and CDR2 (germline): SGDLS, YYNGEE. J was trimmed by 7 bases and V by 4 bases; bases with no gene match: 9. The CDR3 length is 16 residues. Written as DNA, the CDR3 is TGTGCCAGCAGCTCTATGACTAGCGGGGGGGCCGGGACCCAGTACTTC. It translates to CASSSMTSGGAGTQYF.

The chain is built from TRBV5-6 and TRBJ1-2, with 11 bases identical to TRBD1. The junction had 6 bases not matched to a gene; V was cut back by 4 bases and J by 7 bases. This CDR3 spans 14 amino acids. CDR1 and CDR2 from the germline V gene are SGHDT and YYEEEE. CDR3 loop: CASSGTGTGGGYTF. DNA for the CDR3: TGTGCCAGCAGCGGTACCGGGACAGGGGGTGGCTACACCTTC.

The chain combines TRBV2 with TRBJ1-5, with D perhaps TRBD1 (5 bases). Germline loops: CDR1 SNHLY, CDR2 FYNNEI. The CDR3 has 13 residues. The V and J ends lost 8 bases and 4 bases respectively, with 12 bases between them. The CDR3 nucleotides read TGTGCCAGCCAGTCAGGGTTTAATCAGCCCCAGCATTTT. This gives the protein CASQSGFNQPQHF.

This chain uses TRBV28 with TRBJ2-2, with 10 positions matching TRBD2. The CDR3 runs to 16 residues. Unmatched junction bases numbered 5, after V lost 2 bases and J lost 5 bases. Looked up from germline, CDR1 is MDHEN and CDR2 is SYDVKM. CDR3 protein: CASSLMASGGTGELFF. Here the CDR3 DNA reads TGTGCCAGCAGTTTAATGGCTAGCGGGGGAACCGGGGAGCTGTTTTTT.

The V and J genes are TRBV12-3 or TRBV12-4 and TRBJ1-6; no definite D call. The CDR3 has 13 residues. Trimming removed 5 bases at V and 9 bases at J, with 11 bases between. CDR3 bases: TGTGCCAGCAGTAATGAGAACGGTTCACCCCTCCACTTT. Protein product: CASSNENGSPLHF.

The chain couples TRBV28 to TRBJ1-2, with D maybe TRBD1 (6 bases). The V end was cut by 8 bases, the J end by 1 base, with 14 bases between. The length of the CDR3 is 14 residues. Germline-derived CDR1 and CDR2 are MDHEN and SYDVKM. The CDR3 nucleotides read TGTGCCAGCGGAGCTAAGGGGGTTAACTATGGCTACACCTTC. Protein: CASGAKGVNYGYTF.

This clone was counted a few times. This sequence joins TRBV19 and TRBJ1-2, with 7 nucleotides matching TRBD1. This CDR3 contains 13 residues. With V trimmed by 6 bases and J by 8 bases, 9 bases remained unmatched. The V gene's germline CDR1 is LNHDA and CDR2 SQIVND (reference sequence). Here the CDR3 DNA reads TGTGCCAGTAGGAGAGACCAACAGGGGGGCTACACCTTC. It yields the protein CASRRDQQGGYTF. The variable domain in full, completed from reference TRBV19 and TRBJ1-2, reads DGGITQSPKYLFRKEGQNVTLSCEQNLNHDAMYWYRQDPGQGLRLIYYSQIVNDFQKGDIAEGYSVSREKKESFPLTVTSAQKNPTAFYLCASRRDQQGGYTFGSGTRLTVV.

This chain connects TRBV2 to TRBJ1-1; 10 bases fit TRBD1. Germline trimming cut 4 bases from V and 6 bases from J; bases unmatched to any gene: 8. Germline values: CDR1 SNHLY, CDR2 FYNNEI. CDR3 length equals 15 residues. The CDR3 reads CASSGTTGGVAEAFF. CDR3 sequence (DNA): TGTGCCAGCAGTGGTACGACAGGGGGCGTCGCTGAAGCTTTCTTT.